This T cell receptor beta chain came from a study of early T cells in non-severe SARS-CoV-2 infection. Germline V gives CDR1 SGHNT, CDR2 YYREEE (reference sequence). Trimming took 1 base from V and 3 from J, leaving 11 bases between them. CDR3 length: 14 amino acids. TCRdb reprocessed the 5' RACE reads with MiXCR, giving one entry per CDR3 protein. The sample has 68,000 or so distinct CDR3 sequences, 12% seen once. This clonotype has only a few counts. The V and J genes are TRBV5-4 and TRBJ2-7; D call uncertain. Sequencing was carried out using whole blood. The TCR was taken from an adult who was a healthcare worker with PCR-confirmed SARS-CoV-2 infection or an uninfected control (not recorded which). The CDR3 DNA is TGTGCCAGCAGCTTGAGAGCTGGGATCTACGAGCAGTACTTC. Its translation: CASSLRAGIYEQYF.